This T cell receptor (beta chain) was sequenced in a study of CD8 T cells in ankylosing spondylitis. Overall study results and limits: Previous work reported some of these motif variants in the synovial fluid and blood of reactive arthritis. The clones that were linked to disease were reported to be significantly enriched in matched synovial fluid samples from ankylosing spondylitis patients.

From the 5' RACE reads, TCRdb called clonotypes with MiXCR, one entry per CDR3 protein. The sample lists 150,000 to 250,000 distinct CDR3 sequences, over 10% seen once, with approximately 15% in the top ten. The CDR3 is made up of 16 amino acids. V was trimmed by 3 bases and J by 1 base, leaving 13 bases between them. Germline-derived CDR1 and CDR2 are ENHRY and SYGVKD. As to this clonotype: As yet, its antigen is unknown.

The sequenced material came from blood, either unsorted or a sorted T cell fraction (not recorded which). This receptor was taken from a male donor with ankylosing spondylitis or in good health (not recorded which). The genes are TRBV10-3 and TRBJ2-1; weak D call: TRBD1 (6 bases). The CDR3 DNA is TGTGCCATCAGTGACAGGACGGGACAATCCTACAATGAGCAGTTCTTC. This encodes CAISDRTGQSYNEQFF.